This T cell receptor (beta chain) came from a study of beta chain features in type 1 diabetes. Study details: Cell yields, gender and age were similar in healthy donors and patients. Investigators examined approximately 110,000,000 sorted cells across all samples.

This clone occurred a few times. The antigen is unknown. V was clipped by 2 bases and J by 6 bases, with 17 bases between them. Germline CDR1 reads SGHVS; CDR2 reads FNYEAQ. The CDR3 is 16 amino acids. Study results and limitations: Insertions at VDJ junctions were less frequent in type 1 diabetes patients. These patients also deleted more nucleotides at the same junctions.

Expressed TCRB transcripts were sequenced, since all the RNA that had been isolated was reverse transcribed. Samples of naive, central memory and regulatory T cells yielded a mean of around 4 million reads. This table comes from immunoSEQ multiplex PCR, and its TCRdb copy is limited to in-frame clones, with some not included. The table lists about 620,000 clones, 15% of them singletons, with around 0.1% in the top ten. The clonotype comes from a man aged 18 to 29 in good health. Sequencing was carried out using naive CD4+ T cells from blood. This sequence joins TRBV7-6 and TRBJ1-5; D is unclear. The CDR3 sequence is CASSLTDEVWGQPQHF. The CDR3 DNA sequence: TGTGCCAGCAGCTTAACTGACGAGGTGTGGGGTCAGCCCCAGCATTTT.